Following are 15 T cell receptor beta chains from one sample sequenced in a study of T cells expressing NK-cell markers. TCRdb re-called the 5' RACE reads; every CDR3 protein appears as one record, without DNA. This sample contains some 500,000 distinct CDR3 sequences. The sample comprised blood T cells: a sorted CD56 or NKG2C T cell subset, CD4+ or CD8+ T cells, or bulk PBMC T cells (not recorded which). The receptors shown here come from a woman aged 50 to 65 in good health.

The J gene is TRBJ2-1, the V gene TRBV20-1. From germline, CDR1 is DFQATT and CDR2 SNEGSKA (reference sequence). This CDR3 spans 12 amino acids. CDR3 amino acids: CSATISSYEQFF.

The rearrangement links TRBV6-6 to TRBJ2-2; the D call from TCRdb, TRBD2, cannot be confirmed without DNA. From germline, CDR1 is MNHNY and CDR2 SVGAGI (reference sequence). This CDR3 has 15 residues. CDR3 sequence reads: CASSHGGARTGELFF.

The chain uses TRBV24-1 and TRBJ1-2; TCRdb selects TRBD1, and the lack of DNA leaves this call unchecked. Looked up from germline, CDR1 is KGHDR and CDR2 is SFDVKD. The CDR3 length is 12 residues. CDR3 in amino acids: CATSDPGRGYTF.

The genes are TRBV4-2 and TRBJ1-1; TCRdb outputs TRBD1, but without DNA this stays unchecked. The germline V gene has CDR1 LGHNA and CDR2 YNFKEQ. CDR3 length: 16 residues. CDR3 residues: CASSQALTGRNTEAFF.

The gene calls are TRBV29-1 and TRBJ1-2; absent DNA, TCRdb's TRBD1 call cannot be checked. CDR3 length equals 12 residues. The V gene's germline CDR1 is SQVTM and CDR2 ANQGSEA. The CDR3 is CSVAGQAYGYTF.

This chain's CDR3 is CASSPGLAGGWQFF. V is TRBV12-3 or TRBV12-4 and J is TRBJ2-1; TCRdb designates TRBD2, a call that cannot be tested without DNA. CDR3 length equals 14 residues.

This rearrangement joins TRBV15 to TRBJ2-1; no DNA is available, so the TRBD2 call from TCRdb remains unchecked. Germline CDR1 reads LNHNV; CDR2 reads YYDKDF (reference sequence). This CDR3 has 15 residues. CDR3 in amino acids: CATSRESSGSNEQFF. Complete variable domain (other parts from reference TRBV15 and TRBJ2-1): DAMVIQNPRYQVTQFGKPVTLSCSQTLNHNVMYWYQQKSSQAPKLLFHYYDKDFNNEADTPDNFQSRRPNTSFCFLDIRSPGLGDTAMYLCATSRESSGSNEQFFGPGTRLTVL.

V usage is TRBV20-1 and J usage is TRBJ2-2. CDR3 size: 13 residues. The germline CDR1 and CDR2 sequences are DFQATT and SNEGSKA (reference sequence). The CDR3 spells CSARGRSVGELFF.

The chain recombines TRBV4-1 with TRBJ2-7; there is no DNA to check the TCRdb D call of TRBD1. The germline V gene has CDR1 MGHRA and CDR2 YSYEKL. CDR3 length: 17 amino acids. The CDR3 sequence: CASSFRTGTGGTYEQYF.

This chain joins TRBV12-3 or TRBV12-4 and TRBJ2-3; the D gene TCRdb calls, TRBD1, cannot be checked with no DNA. The CDR3 runs 14 residues. CDR3 protein: CASTDRSRTDTQYF.

CDR3 region: CASSVYRSAYNEQFF. V is TRBV12-3 or TRBV12-4 and J is TRBJ2-1. The CDR3 extends over 15 amino acids.

J is TRBJ2-3 and V is TRBV5-1; checking the TCRdb D call of TRBD2 is not possible without DNA. The CDR3 length is 18 residues. The germline gives CDR1 SGHRS, CDR2 YFSETQ. The CDR3 protein is CASSLYPRTSGSSDTQYF. Combining the CDR3 with reference TRBV5-1 and TRBJ2-3 gives the whole variable domain KAGVTQTPRYLIKTRGQQVTLSCSPISGHRSVSWYQQTPGQGLQFLFEYFSETQRNKGNFPGRFSGRQFSNSRSEMNVSTLELGDSALYLCASSLYPRTSGSSDTQYFGPGTRLTVL.

The rearrangement uses TRBV30 and TRBJ2-6. Germline V CDR1 and CDR2: GTSNPN, SVGIG (reference sequence). CDR3 size: 17 residues. The CDR3 spells CAWSTSGFSSGANVLTF. Supplemented by reference TRBV30 and TRBJ2-6, the full variable domain reads SQTIHQWPATLVQPVGSPLSLECTVEGTSNPNLYWYRQAAGRGLQLLFYSVGIGQISSEVPQNLSASRPQDRQFILSSKKLLLSDSGFYLCAWSTSGFSSGANVLTFGAGSRLTVL.

The genes are TRBV20-1 and TRBJ2-1; TCRdb lists TRBD1, though no DNA is available to test this call. The CDR3 totals 11 residues. From germline, CDR1 is DFQATT and CDR2 SNEGSKA (reference sequence). The CDR3 sequence: CSAGQVPEQFF.

The CDR3 loop is CASRLDRGDEKLFF. The chain links TRBV2 to TRBJ1-4; the TCRdb D gene call, TRBD1, has no DNA to confirm it. CDR3 size: 14 residues. CDR1 and CDR2 from the germline V gene are SNHLY and FYNNEI.